The rows below give T cell receptor beta chains drawn from one sample of a study of cytomegalovirus exposure and HLA in healthy donors. Method: immunoSEQ multiplex PCR; TCRdb's copy keeps in-frame clones and lacks some. The table shows roughly 190,000 clones, with roughly 84% occurring only once. Material for sequencing was PBMCs. These receptors all stem from a woman between 45 and 60 years old in good health and CMV-seropositive. Both conserved end residues are part of each CDR3. Each record gives: clone size, J gene, V gene, D gene, CDR3 DNA, CDR3 protein. A D gene is named only where the DNA matches it firmly. Some rows have no size entry. The others give once, few or many, or a class for an expanded clone.

abundance: NA
j_gene: TRBJ1-5
v_gene: TRBV19
d_gene: NA
CDR3nt: TGTGCCAGTACCCCGACAGAGTATAGCAATCAGCCCCAGCATTTT
CDR3aa: CASTPTEYSNQPQHF

abundance: NA
j_gene: TRBJ2-5
v_gene: TRBV27
d_gene: NA
CDR3nt: TGTGCCAGCAGTTTGTGGGGCACTCAAGAGACCCAGTACTTC
CDR3aa: CASSLWGTQETQYF

abundance: NA
j_gene: TRBJ2-7
v_gene: TRBV5-6
d_gene: NA
CDR3nt: TGTGCCAGCAGCGAGAGATTCAGGGTGGGGAACGAGCAGTACTTC
CDR3aa: CASSERFRVGNEQYF

abundance: NA
j_gene: TRBJ1-2
v_gene: TRBV6-5
d_gene: NA
CDR3nt: TGTGCCAGCAGCAGTGATGACTATGGCTACACCTTC
CDR3aa: CASSSDDYGYTF

abundance: NA
j_gene: TRBJ2-7
v_gene: TRBV9
d_gene: NA
CDR3nt: TGTGCCAGCAGCCCTAGACGGCTGAGCTCCTACGAGCAGTACTTC
CDR3aa: CASSPRRLSSYEQYF

abundance: NA
j_gene: TRBJ1-6
v_gene: TRBV7-2
d_gene: TRBD1
CDR3nt: TGTGCCAGCAGCCGGGACAGGGAAAATTCACCCCTCCACTTT
CDR3aa: CASSRDRENSPLHF

abundance: few
j_gene: TRBJ1-4
v_gene: TRBV5-1
d_gene: NA
CDR3nt: TGCGCCAGCAGCGATGACAGGGAAAAACTGTTTTTT
CDR3aa: CASSDDREKLFF

abundance: NA
j_gene: TRBJ1-3
v_gene: TRBV6-5
d_gene: NA
CDR3nt: TGTGCCAGCAGTTACTTGAGGCCCGCCTCTGGAAACACCATATATTTT
CDR3aa: CASSYLRPASGNTIYF

abundance: once
j_gene: TRBJ2-3
v_gene: TRBV11-1
d_gene: TRBD2
CDR3nt: TGTGCCAGCAGCTTAGCGACTAGCGGGGGGTTTTTCACAGATACGCAGTATTTT
CDR3aa: CASSLATSGGFFTDTQYF

abundance: NA
j_gene: TRBJ2-7
v_gene: TRBV28
d_gene: NA
CDR3nt: TGTGCCAGCACCCCCGGTCCCTACGAGCAGTACTTC
CDR3aa: CASTPGPYEQYF

abundance: NA
j_gene: TRBJ2-5
v_gene: TRBV9
d_gene: NA
CDR3nt: TGTGCCAGCAGCGTTGGCAGGGCCGGGGAGACCCAGTACTTC
CDR3aa: CASSVGRAGETQYF

abundance: once
j_gene: TRBJ2-3
v_gene: TRBV6-4
d_gene: TRBD1
CDR3nt: TGTGCCAGCAGTAGGACAGGGTTCGCCACAGATACGCAGTATTTT
CDR3aa: CASSRTGFATDTQYF

abundance: NA
j_gene: TRBJ1-1
v_gene: TRBV5-1
d_gene: NA
CDR3nt: TGCGCCAGCAGCTTGACGGTGAACACTGAAGCTTTCTTT
CDR3aa: CASSLTVNTEAFF

abundance: NA
j_gene: TRBJ1-6
v_gene: TRBV6-1
d_gene: NA
CDR3nt: TGTGCCAGCAGACCTATACAGGGCACCGGTTCACCCCTCCACTTT
CDR3aa: CASRPIQGTGSPLHF

abundance: NA
j_gene: TRBJ1-1
v_gene: TRBV7-9
d_gene: NA
CDR3nt: TGTGCCAGCAGCCAAGGAATGACAGAAGCTTTCTTT
CDR3aa: CASSQGMTEAFF

abundance: NA
j_gene: TRBJ2-1
v_gene: TRBV11-3
d_gene: TRBD1
CDR3nt: TGTGCCAGCAGCTTCGGGACAGGGGGTTACAATGAGCAGTTCTTC
CDR3aa: CASSFGTGGYNEQFF

abundance: NA
j_gene: TRBJ1-5
v_gene: TRBV7-9
d_gene: TRBD1
CDR3nt: TGTTCCAGCAGCTTAGGGGGGACAGGGAGGCAGCCCCAGCATTTT
CDR3aa: CSSSLGGTGRQPQHF

abundance: NA
j_gene: TRBJ2-7
v_gene: TRBV21-1
d_gene: NA
CDR3nt: TGTGCCAGCAGGAAAGCTGGGACACAAACTCCCCTTTACGAGCAGTACTTC
CDR3aa: CASRKAGTQTPLYEQYF

abundance: NA
j_gene: TRBJ1-3
v_gene: TRBV19
d_gene: NA
CDR3nt: TGTGCCAGTAGTACCCGGGGGGACCGTCCAAACACCATATATTTT
CDR3aa: CASSTRGDRPNTIYF

abundance: NA
j_gene: TRBJ1-2
v_gene: TRBV7-2
d_gene: NA
CDR3nt: TGTGCCAGCAGCCCGATGCAGGGCAGGGATGGCTACACCTTC
CDR3aa: CASSPMQGRDGYTF

abundance: NA
j_gene: TRBJ2-7
v_gene: TRBV9
d_gene: TRBD2
CDR3nt: TGTGCCAGCAGCCGATCTAGCGGGGGGTTTTACGAGCAGTACTTC
CDR3aa: CASSRSSGGFYEQYF

abundance: NA
j_gene: TRBJ2-5
v_gene: TRBV7-9
d_gene: TRBD2
CDR3nt: TGTGCCAGCAGCCCCCTTCGAGGGACTAGCGGGGGACATGAAGAGACCCAGTACTTC
CDR3aa: CASSPLRGTSGGHEETQYF

abundance: NA
j_gene: TRBJ2-1
v_gene: TRBV28
d_gene: NA
CDR3nt: TGTGCCAGCAGTTCTTACAGGGTGCGAACGAGCACACATGAGCAGTTCTTC
CDR3aa: CASSSYRVRTSTHEQFF

abundance: once
j_gene: TRBJ2-5
v_gene: TRBV5-1
d_gene: TRBD1
CDR3nt: TGCGCCAGCAGCTTAAGGGAGACAGGGAGAGGGGAGACCCAGTACTTC
CDR3aa: CASSLRETGRGETQYF

abundance: NA
j_gene: TRBJ2-7
v_gene: TRBV6-1
d_gene: NA
CDR3nt: TGTGCCAGCTTTAACACACAGGGATTCTACGAGCAGTACTTC
CDR3aa: CASFNTQGFYEQYF